The 32 T cell receptor beta chains below all came from one sample that was sequenced in a study of cytomegalovirus exposure and HLA in healthy donors. The PCR ran on 60 Vbeta and 13 Jbeta primers. Sequencing was performed with immunoSEQ multiplex PCR; in TCRdb, only in-frame clones are kept and a portion is missing. The table shows 150,000 to 200,000 clones, with under 80% occurring only once. The sequenced sample was PBMCs. The receptors originated from a woman aged 45-60 years in good health and CMV-seropositive.

This rearrangement joins TRBV5-4 to TRBJ2-5; possible D gene TRBD2, 7 bases. Trimming shortened V by 2 bases and J by 4 bases, and 15 bases separated the two germline ends. The germline V gene encodes CDR1 SGHNT and CDR2 YYREEE (reference sequence). The CDR3 spans 15 residues. The CDR3 DNA reads TGTGCCAGCAGCTTAGGAGGGGGGGCCGGAGAGACCCAGTACTTC. Protein product: CASSLGGGAGETQYF.

The rearrangement links TRBV6-5 to TRBJ1-1; the match to TRBD1 covers 9 bases. This CDR3 region has 14 residues. Trimming took 7 bases from V and 6 from J; bases not matched to a gene: 9. Looked up from germline, CDR1 is MNHEY and CDR2 is SVGAGI. The CDR3 DNA reads as TGTGCCAGCACACCGACAGGGGGGAGAGCTGAAGCTTTCTTT. It encodes CASTPTGGRAEAFF.

The V call is TRBV5-4, the J call TRBJ2-3; 9 bases fit TRBD2. This CDR3 is 16 amino acids long. The junction had 11 bases not matched to a gene; V was cut back by 4 bases and J by 5 bases. The germline gives CDR1 SGHNT, CDR2 YYREEE (reference sequence). Here the CDR3 reads CASSLTTSGQEDTQYF. CDR3 bases: TGTGCCAGCAGCCTTACGACTAGCGGCCAAGAAGATACGCAGTATTTT.

The CDR3 DNA reads as TGCAGTGCGGGACACTACAATGAGCAGTTCTTC. Translating it yields CSAGHYNEQFF. This sequence joins TRBV20-1 and TRBJ2-1, with a possible D match to TRBD1 (6 bases). The CDR3 is 11 amino acids. CDR1 and CDR2 from the germline V gene are DFQATT and SNEGSKA (reference sequence). The V gene lost 6 bases and the J gene lost 3 bases, with 6 bases spanning the gap.

The chain employs TRBV29-1 and TRBJ2-5, with a tentative D call TRBD1 (5 bases). The CDR3 contains 13 residues. Germline V CDR1 and CDR2: SQVTM, ANQGSEA. Deletions cut 6 bases from V and 1 base from J, with 12 bases between. The CDR3 region is CSVPVGLQETQYF. As DNA, the CDR3 is TGCAGCGTCCCCGTGGGGCTCCAAGAGACCCAGTACTTC.

This clone was seen a handful of times. The chain has TRBV7-2 and TRBJ2-1; no definite D call. V was trimmed by 6 bases and J by 10 bases, leaving 19 bases between them. Per the germline V gene, CDR1 is SGHTA and CDR2 is FQGNSA. The CDR3 spans 14 residues. CDR3 in DNA: TGTGCCAGCAGTTCAGAGGCCCTCCGCGTGGAGCAGTTCTTC. It translates to CASSSEALRVEQFF. The entire variable domain, with the rest obtained from reference TRBV7-2 and TRBJ2-1, is as follows: GAGVSQSPSNKVTEKGKDVELRCDPISGHTALYWYRQSLGQGLEFLIYFQGNSAPDKSGLPSDRFSAERTGGSVSTLTIQRTQQEDSAVYLCASSSEALRVEQFFGPGTRLTVL.

There are a few counts of this clone. The V call is TRBV9, the J call TRBJ1-1; D unresolved. V was trimmed by 3 bases and J by 4 bases, leaving 10 bases between them. This CDR3 has 13 amino acids. CDR1 is SGDLS and CDR2 is YYNGEE in the germline V gene. DNA of the CDR3: TGTGCCAGCAGCGGTACCCCTAGCACTGAAGCTTTCTTT. Translating it yields CASSGTPSTEAFF. Combining the CDR3 with reference TRBV9 and TRBJ1-1 gives the whole variable domain DSGVTQTPKHLITATGQRVTLRCSPRSGDLSVYWYQQSLDQGLQFLIQYYNGEERAKGNILERFSAQQFPDLHSELNLSSLELGDSALYFCASSGTPSTEAFFGQGTRLTVV.

This chain uses TRBV7-3 with TRBJ2-1; possible D gene TRBD1, 5 bases. The CDR3 totals 13 residues. The germline CDR1 and CDR2 sequences are SGHTA and FQGTGA. Deletions cut 5 bases from V and 9 bases from J, with 14 bases between. CDR3 nucleotides: TGTGCCAGCAGCGCATCGATTGACAGTGAGCAGTTCTTC. Protein product: CASSASIDSEQFF.

V is TRBV5-1 and J is TRBJ2-7; 11 bases match TRBD2. The CDR3 has 16 amino acids. Germline CDR1 reads SGHRS; CDR2 reads YFSETQ. With V trimmed by 1 base and J by 4 bases, 7 bases remained unmatched. The CDR3 is CASSLRTSGGSYEQYF. The CDR3 DNA follows: TGCGCCAGCAGCTTGAGAACTAGCGGGGGATCTTACGAGCAGTACTTC.

This rearrangement joins TRBV11-2 to TRBJ2-7, with 15 positions matching TRBD2. CDR1 is SGHAT and CDR2 is FQNNGV in the germline V gene. J was trimmed by 1 base and V by 6 bases; bases with no gene match: 4. The CDR3 is made up of 16 amino acids. CDR3 residues: CASRGTSGGRSYEQYF. CDR3 sequence (DNA): TGTGCCAGCAGGGGGACTAGCGGGGGGCGATCCTACGAGCAGTACTTC.

The rearrangement uses TRBV7-9 and TRBJ2-3; D is perhaps TRBD2 (5 bases). The length of the CDR3 is 15 residues. CDR1 is SEHNR, CDR2 FQNEAQ, per germline (reference sequence). Trimming shortened V by 3 bases and J by 5 bases, and 15 bases separated the two germline ends. CDR3 region: CASSFLGGDVDTQYF. The CDR3 nucleotides are TGTGCCAGCAGCTTTCTAGGAGGTGATGTAGATACGCAGTATTTT.

This chain uses TRBV12-5 with TRBJ1-3, with D tentatively TRBD1 (6 bases). Trimming pared 6 bases from V and 0 bases from J, leaving 12 bases between. Germline V gene sequence: CDR1 LGHNT, CDR2 FRNRAP. This CDR3 spans 15 amino acids. Here the CDR3 DNA reads TGTGCTAGTGGACTGGGAGGGGGCTCTGGAAACACCATATATTTT. Its protein is CASGLGGGSGNTIYF.

This clone was seen a few times. This chain connects TRBV6-6 to TRBJ1-2; TRBD1 is a possible D gene (5 bases). The CDR3 extends over 15 amino acids. V lost 7 bases to trimming and J lost 2 bases, with 17 bases between them. Per the germline V gene, CDR1 is MNHNY and CDR2 is SVGAGI (reference sequence). In DNA, the CDR3 is TGTGCCAGCATTCCCGCTGCTGGGGGGAACTATGGCTACACCTTC. Protein: CASIPAAGGNYGYTF.

The CDR3 reads CASSRTSAYEQYF. CDR3 nucleotide sequence: TGTGCCAGCAGTCGGACTAGCGCCTACGAGCAGTACTTC. The V gene is TRBV7-2, the J gene TRBJ2-7; 9 nucleotides line up with TRBD2. The germline gives CDR1 SGHTA, CDR2 FQGNSA. V was clipped by 6 bases and J by 2 bases; unmatched bases: 2. The CDR3 contains 13 residues.

The rearrangement uses TRBV9 and TRBJ1-6, with TRBD1 as a possible D gene (5 bases). Germline assignment: CDR1 SGDLS and CDR2 YYNGEE. The CDR3 totals 18 residues. V was cut by 4 bases and J by 5 bases, with 22 bases left in between. The CDR3 loop is CASSPRLQGGANNSPLHF. The DNA for the CDR3 is TGTGCCAGCAGCCCACGGTTGCAGGGAGGGGCTAATAATTCACCCCTCCACTTT.

The rearrangement uses TRBV6-4 and TRBJ2-7; D unresolved. V dropped 5 bases and J dropped 1 base, with 18 bases sitting between them. Per germline, CDR1 MRHNA and CDR2 SNTAGT. The CDR3 extends over 16 amino acids. CDR3 nucleotide sequence: TGTGCCAGCAGTACCGACCGGGTCCAAAGTTCCTACGAGCAGTACTTC. It codes for CASSTDRVQSSYEQYF.

The rearrangement uses TRBV6-5 and TRBJ1-2; D is perhaps TRBD1 (6 bases). Trimming stripped 7 bases from V and 4 bases from J, with 10 bases between. The CDR3 spans 12 residues. Germline assignment: CDR1 MNHEY and CDR2 SVGAGI. The chain's CDR3 is CASTDRSYGYTF. The CDR3 region has the DNA TGTGCCAGCACCGACAGGAGCTATGGCTACACCTTC.

This rearrangement joins TRBV19 to TRBJ1-6, with TRBD1 matching 11 bases. CDR1 is LNHDA and CDR2 is SQIVND in the germline V gene (reference sequence). This CDR3 contains 15 residues. The V and J ends lost 6 bases and 6 bases, in that order; junction bases with no gene match: 4. The CDR3 loop is CASSSGTGGNSPLHF. The CDR3 DNA reads TGTGCCAGTAGCTCCGGGACAGGGGGTAATTCACCCCTCCACTTT.

V usage is TRBV13 and J usage is TRBJ2-7; tentative D call: TRBD2 (5 bases). Germline values: CDR1 PRHDT, CDR2 FYEKMQ (reference sequence). This CDR3 has 15 amino acids. The germline V and J ends were trimmed by 5 bases and 4 bases, with 18 bases remaining between them. Written as DNA, the CDR3 is TGTGCCAGCAGCCCCCGACTAAGCGGTGTATACGAGCAGTACTTC. Encoded protein: CASSPRLSGVYEQYF.

This clone was recorded only once. The chain links TRBV12-5 to TRBJ1-1, with a weak D call TRBD1 (6 bases). The V and J ends lost 6 bases and 4 bases respectively, with 12 bases between them. From germline, CDR1 is LGHNT and CDR2 FRNRAP. The CDR3 sequence is 13 residues long. The CDR3 reads CASGDSDGTEAFF. Written as DNA, the CDR3 is TGTGCTAGTGGGGACAGTGATGGCACTGAAGCTTTCTTT.

This chain links TRBV28 with TRBJ1-5; possibly TRBD1 for D (5 bases). This CDR3 comprises 14 residues. CDR1 MDHEN and CDR2 SYDVKM come from the germline V gene. The germline V and J ends were trimmed by 5 bases and 5 bases, with 13 bases remaining between them. CDR3 in DNA: TGTGCCAGCAGTGACGGGACGGGAGATCAGCCCCAGCATTTT. It encodes CASSDGTGDQPQHF.

This clone was recorded a few times. This chain connects TRBV6-6 to TRBJ1-2, with a tentative D call TRBD1 (5 bases). CDR1 and CDR2 (germline): MNHNY, SVGAGI (reference sequence). This CDR3 region has 13 residues. V lost 5 bases and J 1 base, leaving 8 bases between the germline ends. The CDR3: CASSAQVNYGYTF. The DNA for the CDR3 is TGTGCCAGCAGTGCACAGGTTAACTATGGCTACACCTTC.

The chain joins TRBV19 to TRBJ1-4, with a possible D match to TRBD1 (5 bases). There are 13 residues in the CDR3. Germline V lookup: CDR1 LNHDA, CDR2 SQIVND (reference sequence). Trimming took off 3 bases at V and 8 bases at J, with 10 bases between the two ends. The CDR3, as DNA: TGTGCCAGTAGTATGGGGGACTGGGAAAAACTGTTTTTT. It translates to CASSMGDWEKLFF.

The chain joins TRBV4-1 to TRBJ1-2; 9 bases are a match to TRBD1. The CDR3 length is 15 residues. Germline lookup yields CDR1 MGHRA and CDR2 YSYEKL. The trim removed 2 bases at V and 2 bases at J, leaving 3 bases unmatched. CDR3 sequence reads: CASSQNRGRNYGYTF. The CDR3 region has the DNA TGCGCCAGCAGCCAAAACAGGGGGCGGAACTATGGCTACACCTTC.

This chain links TRBV18 with TRBJ1-3; 8 bases fit TRBD1. CDR3 length equals 17 residues. From germline, CDR1 is KGHSH and CDR2 LQKENI. V lost 3 bases and J lost 0; bases outside the gene matches: 7. CDR3 in DNA: TGTGCCAGCTCACCCCAGGGACAGGAAAGCTCTGGAAACACCATATATTTT. Protein sequence: CASSPQGQESSGNTIYF. Full variable domain (remainder filled in from reference TRBV18 and TRBJ1-3): NAGVMQNPRHLVRRRGQEARLRCSPMKGHSHVYWYRQLPEEGLKFMVYLQKENIIDESGMPKERFSAEFPKEGPSILRIQQVVRGDSAAYFCASSPQGQESSGNTIYFGEGSWLTVV.

This rearrangement joins TRBV2 to TRBJ1-5; D perhaps matches TRBD1 (5 bases). V lost 2 bases, J lost 7 bases, and 12 bases lay in between. The germline V gene encodes CDR1 SNHLY and CDR2 FYNNEI. The length of the CDR3 is 14 residues. The CDR3 region has the DNA TGTGCCAGCAGTGAATTAGTAGGGGTACAGCCCCAGCATTTT. Its translation: CASSELVGVQPQHF.

CDR3 residues: CASRLAGGTNTGELFF. The CDR3 DNA reads TGTGCCAGCAGGTTGGCGGGAGGAACGAACACCGGGGAGCTGTTTTTT. J is TRBJ2-2 and V is TRBV2; 8 bases are shared with TRBD2. The CDR3 runs 16 residues. CDR1 and CDR2 from the germline V gene are SNHLY and FYNNEI. V gave up 6 bases and J gave up 0 bases; unmatched junction bases: 6. Full variable domain (outside the CDR3, taken from reference TRBV2 and TRBJ2-2): EPEVTQTPSHQVTQMGQEVILRCVPISNHLYFYWYRQILGQKVEFLVSFYNNEISEKSEIFDDQFSVERPDGSNFTLKIRSTKLEDSAMYFCASRLAGGTNTGELFFGEGSRLTVL.

CDR3 sequence reads: CAWSVTGGARNEQFF. The CDR3 region has the DNA TGTGCCTGGAGTGTTACTGGGGGCGCAAGGAATGAGCAGTTCTTC. V gene TRBV30 combines with J gene TRBJ2-1, with D possibly being TRBD1 (6 bases). The V and J ends lost 0 bases and 7 bases respectively, with 16 bases between them. Germline lookup yields CDR1 GTSNPN and CDR2 SVGIG (reference sequence). CDR3 size: 15 residues.

The chain joins TRBV9 to TRBJ1-2; D is uncertain. CDR3 length equals 12 residues. The V gene's germline CDR1 is SGDLS and CDR2 YYNGEE. Trimming took 2 bases from V and 1 from J, leaving 3 bases between them. CDR3 loop: CASSVYNYGYTF. DNA for the CDR3: TGTGCCAGCAGCGTCTATAACTATGGCTACACCTTC.

The V and J genes are TRBV5-5 and TRBJ2-3, with D possibly matching TRBD1 (6 bases). Germline CDR1 reads SGHKS; CDR2 reads YYEKEE (reference sequence). This CDR3 region has 15 residues. V shed 2 bases and J shed 0 bases, with 10 bases lying between them. This CDR3 reads CASSFRTASTDTQYF. DNA of the CDR3: TGTGCCAGCAGCTTTCGGACAGCTAGCACAGATACGCAGTATTTT.

This chain connects TRBV20-1 to TRBJ2-1; D gene uncertain. The CDR3 runs to 11 residues. Between the trimmed V and J ends, which lost 4 bases and 10 bases, there was a span of 11 bases. Germline-derived CDR1 and CDR2 are DFQATT and SNEGSKA (reference sequence). The CDR3 DNA sequence: TGCAGTGCTATCATGATGCGGGAGCAGTTCTTC. It is translated as CSAIMMREQFF.

V is TRBV6-5 and J is TRBJ2-2; 8 bases agree with TRBD1. CDR1 is MNHEY, CDR2 SVGAGI, per germline. With V trimmed by 11 bases and J by 4 bases, 12 bases remained unmatched. The CDR3 is made up of 15 amino acids. Written as DNA, the CDR3 is TGTGCCGTAGGACAGGGAAATATAGGCACCGGGGAGCTGTTTTTT. Translation gives CAVGQGNIGTGELFF.